Shown below are 25 T cell receptor beta chains from a single sample sequenced in a study of blood T cell repertoires in COVID-19. The repertoire was sequenced with immunoSEQ multiplex PCR; TCRdb's copy has only in-frame clones and lacks some. The sample lists some 320,000 clones; 89% were seen once. Sequencing input: PBMCs or T cells enriched from blood (not recorded which). The origin of the receptors is a man in his 60s who had recovered from COVID-19.

This clone was recorded only once. CDR3 sequence (DNA): TGTGCCAGCAGTCAGACGGGTGGAATCTACGAGCAGTACTTC. Residues: CASSQTGGIYEQYF. The J gene is TRBJ2-7, the V gene TRBV28; no firm D call. CDR1 is MDHEN and CDR2 is SYDVKM in the germline V gene. The CDR3 spans 14 residues. Trimming left V 5 bases short and J 3 bases short, with 14 bases between.

The chain couples TRBV12-2 to TRBJ2-5; the table gives TRBD1 as D, unverified against the DNA. TRBV12-2 is recorded as a pseudogene. The CDR3 covers 20 residues. CDR3 DNA sequence: TGTGCAAGTCGCACGGGTGAGCCGACAGGGGGCGTCTTTATAAAAGAGACCCAGTACTTC. This codes for CASRTGEPTGGVFIKETQYF.

The chain joins TRBV10-3 to TRBJ1-6, with TRBD1 matching over 10 bases. Per the germline V gene, CDR1 is ENHRY and CDR2 is SYGVKD. The CDR3 is made up of 17 amino acids. The J segment lost 2 bases and the V segment lost 3 bases, leaving 4 bases of the junction unmatched. CDR3 sequence (DNA): TGTGCCATCAGTGACCGGGACAGGGGACCCTATAATTCACCCCTCCACTTT. Protein product: CAISDRDRGPYNSPLHF.

The rearrangement uses TRBV24-1 and TRBJ2-1, with D maybe TRBD2 (7 bases). Germline V lookup: CDR1 KGHDR, CDR2 SFDVKD. The CDR3 has 14 residues. V was clipped by 4 bases and J by 4 bases, with 10 bases between them. The CDR3: CATSEGGAYNEQFF. CDR3 coding DNA: TGTGCCACCAGTGAAGGGGGGGCTTACAATGAGCAGTTCTTC.

This clone was recorded only once. The J gene is TRBJ1-3, the V gene TRBV13, with D unresolved. The V gene lost 3 bases and the J gene lost 0 bases, with 9 bases spanning the gap. The CDR3 sequence is 15 residues long. CDR1 and CDR2 from the germline V gene are PRHDT and FYEKMQ (reference sequence). The chain's CDR3 is CASSLRPGSGNTIYF. Here the CDR3 DNA reads TGTGCCAGCAGCTTGCGACCGGGCTCTGGAAACACCATATATTTT.

The gene calls are TRBV28 and TRBJ2-6; 9 bases align to TRBD1. The CDR3 has 19 amino acids. V gave up 2 bases and J gave up 4 bases; unmatched junction bases: 12. CDR1 is MDHEN, CDR2 SYDVKM, per germline. The CDR3 DNA is TGTGCCAGCAGTTTAGCCGGGACAGGGAAGGTGAAGGGGGCCAACGTCCTGACTTTC. Translating it yields CASSLAGTGKVKGANVLTF.

The chain combines TRBV27 with TRBJ2-7; 8 nucleotides agree with TRBD1. Germline CDR1 MNHEY, CDR2 SMNVEV (reference sequence). This CDR3 has 16 residues. V was pared by 0 bases and J by 10 bases, with 14 bases of the junction left unmatched. CDR3 nucleotide sequence: TGTGCCAGCAGTTTATCATATCCTCCGGACAGGGTACCTCAGTACTTC. This translates into CASSLSYPPDRVPQYF.

The chain carries TRBV29-1 and TRBJ1-2; TRBD1 matches at 10 bases. CDR1 is SQVTM and CDR2 is ANQGSEA in the germline V gene. The CDR3 extends over 13 amino acids. The trim removed 4 bases at V and 8 bases at J, leaving 7 bases unmatched. The CDR3: CSVGGTGERGYTF. DNA of the CDR3: TGCAGCGTTGGAGGGACAGGGGAAAGGGGCTACACCTTC.

Only one count was recorded for this clone. The chain carries TRBV4-2 and TRBJ1-5, with 9 bases that match TRBD1. Germline trimming cut 4 bases from V and 4 bases from J; bases unmatched to any gene: 8. The CDR3 covers 16 residues. Per the germline V gene, CDR1 is LGHNA and CDR2 is YNFKEQ. The CDR3 loop reads CASSLRTGAKNQPQHF. The CDR3 nucleotides are TGTGCCAGCAGCCTGCGGACAGGGGCCAAAAATCAGCCCCAGCATTTT.

The J gene is TRBJ2-7, the V gene TRBV7-2, with 7 bases that match TRBD2. Germline CDR1 SGHTA, CDR2 FQGNSA. The CDR3 sequence is 15 residues long. Losses at the gene ends were 0 bases for V and 1 base for J; bases not matched to a gene: 3. This CDR3 reads CASSLASSGSYEQYF. The CDR3 bases are TGTGCCAGCAGCTTAGCGTCTAGCGGTTCCTACGAGCAGTACTTC.

The chain uses TRBV5-1 and TRBJ2-4, with TRBD1 matching 7 bases. Germline CDR1 reads SGHRS; CDR2 reads YFSETQ. This CDR3 is built from 14 residues. V trimming: 1 base; J trimming: 5 bases; junction bases outside the gene matches: 3. As DNA, the CDR3 is TGCGCCAGCAGCTTGACAGGGGTGGAAAACATTCAGTACTTC. It translates to CASSLTGVENIQYF.

The rearrangement uses TRBV7-2 and TRBJ1-4, with TRBD1 matching 7 bases. Germline trimming cut 5 bases from V and 8 bases from J; bases unmatched to any gene: 5. The CDR3 loop spans 13 amino acids. The germline CDR1 and CDR2 sequences are SGHTA and FQGNSA. The CDR3: CASSPQGPEKLFF. As DNA, the CDR3 is TGTGCCAGCAGCCCACAGGGGCCGGAAAAACTGTTTTTT.

The chain uses TRBV18 and TRBJ2-1, with 10 bases that match TRBD2. Trimming took 4 bases from V and 0 from J; bases not matched to a gene: 12. The CDR3 extends over 19 amino acids. The germline gives CDR1 KGHSH, CDR2 LQKENI. Written as DNA, the CDR3 is TGTGCCAGCTCACGCACCGGGACTAGCGTCCCTAGCTCCTACAATGAGCAGTTCTTC. This translates into CASSRTGTSVPSSYNEQFF. The variable domain in full, completed from reference TRBV18 and TRBJ2-1, reads NAGVMQNPRHLVRRRGQEARLRCSPMKGHSHVYWYRQLPEEGLKFMVYLQKENIIDESGMPKERFSAEFPKEGPSILRIQQVVRGDSAAYFCASSRTGTSVPSSYNEQFFGPGTRLTVL.

The chain has TRBV7-2 and TRBJ1-4; 9 bases agree with TRBD1. CDR3 length equals 15 residues. V lost 5 bases and J lost 6; bases outside the gene matches: 7. Germline CDR1 reads SGHTA; CDR2 reads FQGNSA. CDR3 amino acids: CASSQAGTGYEKLFF. The CDR3 nucleotides are TGTGCCAGCAGCCAAGCCGGGACAGGGTATGAAAAACTGTTTTTT.

This chain uses TRBV3-1 (or the pseudogene TRBV3-2) with TRBJ2-2, with D possibly TRBD2 on 6 matching bases. Trimming removed 6 bases from V and 6 bases from J, with 11 bases in between. The CDR3 consists of 13 residues. The germline V gene has CDR1 LGHDT and CDR2 YNNKEL (reference sequence). In nucleotides, the CDR3 is TGTGCCAGCAGTCAGGGCGGGGCCGGGGAGCTGTTTTTT. Translating gives CASSQGGAGELFF.

The genes are TRBV3-1 (or the pseudogene TRBV3-2) and TRBJ1-4; D not resolved. CDR1 and CDR2 (germline): LGHDT, YNNKEL (reference sequence). This CDR3 contains 16 residues. Trimming removed 0 bases at V and 8 bases at J, with 16 bases between. CDR3 nucleotide sequence: TGTGCCAGCAGCCAAGACCGGCGGGCGCGTGGGGAAAAACTGTTTTTT. This gives the protein CASSQDRRARGEKLFF.

V gene TRBV5-4 combines with J gene TRBJ2-3, with no clear D. Germline CDR1 and CDR2: SGHNT and YYREEE (reference sequence). The CDR3 is 16 amino acids. With 1 base removed from V and 6 bases from J, the gap between germline ends came to 18 bases. The CDR3 loop is CASSLIGTNKADTQYF. The CDR3 DNA is TGTGCCAGCAGCTTGATCGGTACCAATAAAGCGGATACGCAGTATTTT. The full variable domain, with the rest looked up from reference TRBV5-4 and TRBJ2-3, is ETGVTQSPTHLIKTRGQQVTLRCSSQSGHNTVSWYQQALGQGPQFIFQYYREEENGRGNFPPRFSGLQFPNYSSELNVNALELDDSALYLCASSLIGTNKADTQYFGPGTRLTVL.

The chain combines TRBV7-3 with TRBJ2-1; 10 nucleotides line up with TRBD2. The CDR3 consists of 14 residues. Germline CDR1 SGHTA, CDR2 FQGTGA. V dropped 6 bases and J dropped 10; count of bases not matched to a gene: 9. CDR3 sequence (DNA): TGTGCCAGCAGACTGACTAGCGGGTGGAACGAGCAGTTCTTC. Its translation: CASRLTSGWNEQFF.

The rearrangement links TRBV19 to TRBJ2-2, with D tentatively TRBD1 (6 bases). Germline lookup yields CDR1 LNHDA and CDR2 SQIVND (reference sequence). This CDR3 has 14 residues. Trimming pared 4 bases from V and 7 bases from J, leaving 13 bases between. CDR3 protein: CASSSNTGNGELFF. In DNA, the CDR3 is TGTGCCAGTAGTAGTAACACAGGGAACGGGGAGCTGTTTTTT.

This chain uses TRBV30 with TRBJ1-2, with D perhaps TRBD1 (6 bases). This CDR3 has 13 residues. Looked up from germline, CDR1 is GTSNPN and CDR2 is SVGIG (reference sequence). V was clipped by 5 bases and J by 8 bases, with 18 bases between them. CDR3 protein: CAWERTGLGGYTF. Written as DNA, the CDR3 is TGTGCCTGGGAAAGAACAGGGTTGGGAGGCTACACCTTC.

The chain links TRBV19 to TRBJ1-3, with 10 bases lining up with TRBD1. J gave up 0 bases and V 7 bases, and 6 bases lay outside the gene matches. CDR3 size: 16 residues. Germline CDR1 and CDR2: LNHDA and SQIVND (reference sequence). CDR3 sequence: CASKQDRGLSGNTIYF. The CDR3 region has the DNA TGTGCCAGTAAGCAAGACAGGGGGCTCTCTGGAAACACCATATATTTT.

This clone was found once. This sequence joins TRBV4-1 and TRBJ2-3; TRBD2 agrees at 9 bases. CDR3 length equals 17 residues. Trimming removed 3 bases from V and 2 bases from J; junction bases left unmatched: 9. CDR1 MGHRA and CDR2 YSYEKL come from the germline V gene. The CDR3 loop is CASSHQYIAGATDTQYF. CDR3 DNA: TGCGCCAGCAGCCATCAGTATATAGCGGGAGCCACAGATACGCAGTATTTT.

The chain uses TRBV14 and TRBJ2-1; 13 nucleotides align to TRBD2. Germline CDR1 and CDR2: SGHDN and FVKESK. CDR3 length equals 17 residues. With 4 bases clipped from V and 3 bases from J, the junction kept 6 bases outside the gene matches. Here the CDR3 DNA reads TGTGCCAGCAGCCTCCGGACTAGCGGGGGACACTACAATGAGCAGTTCTTC. Its protein product is CASSLRTSGGHYNEQFF.

The chain is built from TRBV7-3 and TRBJ2-7; a weak D match, TRBD2 (6 bases). The CDR3 totals 15 residues. Trimming took 0 bases from V and 0 from J, leaving 9 bases between them. Germline lookup yields CDR1 SGHTA and CDR2 FQGTGA. The CDR3 sequence is CASSLTGGNSYEQYF. The CDR3 nucleotides read TGTGCCAGCAGCTTAACGGGCGGGAACTCCTACGAGCAGTACTTC.

The gene calls are TRBV28 and TRBJ2-7, with TRBD1 matching 7 bases. After removal of 8 bases from V and 3 bases from J, the junction contained 7 bases not matched to a gene. Germline values: CDR1 MDHEN, CDR2 SYDVKM. CDR3 length: 13 residues. CDR3 nucleotide sequence: TGTGCCAGCGGTCCGGGACAGAGCTACGAGCAGTACTTC. It translates to CASGPGQSYEQYF.